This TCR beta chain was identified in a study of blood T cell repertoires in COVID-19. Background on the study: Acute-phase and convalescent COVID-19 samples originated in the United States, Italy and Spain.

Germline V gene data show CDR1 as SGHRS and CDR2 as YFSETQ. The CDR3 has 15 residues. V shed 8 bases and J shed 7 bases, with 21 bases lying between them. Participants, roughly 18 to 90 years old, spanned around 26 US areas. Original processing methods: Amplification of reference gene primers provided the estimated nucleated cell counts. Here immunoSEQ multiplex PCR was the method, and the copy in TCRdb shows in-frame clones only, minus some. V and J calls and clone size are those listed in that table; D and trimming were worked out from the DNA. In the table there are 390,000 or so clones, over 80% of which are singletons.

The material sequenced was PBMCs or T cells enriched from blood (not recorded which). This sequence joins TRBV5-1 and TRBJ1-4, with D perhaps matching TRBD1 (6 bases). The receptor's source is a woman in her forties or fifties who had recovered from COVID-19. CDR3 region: CASSLLGEQGEKLFF. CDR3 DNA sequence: TGCGCCAGTTCCTTACTAGGGGAACAGGGTGAAAAACTGTTTTTT. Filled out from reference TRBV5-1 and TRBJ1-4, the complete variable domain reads KAGVTQTPRYLIKTRGQQVTLSCSPISGHRSVSWYQQTPGQGLQFLFEYFSETQRNKGNFPGRFSGRQFSNSRSEMNVSTLELGDSALYLCASSLLGEQGEKLFFGSGTQLSVL.